These 15 T cell receptor beta chains were sequenced from one sample in a study of beta chain features in type 1 diabetes. Investigators reverse transcribed all isolated RNA, so they sequenced expressed TCRB transcripts. This table comes from immunoSEQ multiplex PCR, and its TCRdb copy is limited to in-frame clones, with some not included. The sample lists about 930,000 clones, roughly 17% occurring once. Sequenced input: naive CD4+ T cells from blood. The receptors were gathered from a young woman in good health.

This clone was detected only a few times. This chain joins TRBV2 and TRBJ2-3; D may be TRBD1 (5 bases). Germline-derived CDR1 and CDR2 are SNHLY and FYNNEI. V was shortened by 2 bases and J by 2 bases, with 14 bases between the two germline ends. The CDR3 has 16 amino acids. The CDR3 reads CASSEQGTENTDTQYF. The CDR3 DNA is TGTGCCAGCAGTGAACAGGGAACTGAGAACACAGATACGCAGTATTTT.

The chain is built from TRBV19 and TRBJ2-7; TRBD1 aligns across 9 bases. Losses at the gene ends were 6 bases for V and 2 bases for J; bases not matched to a gene: 8. The CDR3 is 15 amino acids. CDR1 and CDR2 (germline): LNHDA, SQIVND (reference sequence). Here the CDR3 reads CASRETGTGTYEQYF. The CDR3 DNA follows: TGTGCCAGTAGGGAGACCGGGACAGGGACCTACGAGCAGTACTTC.

This clone appeared a few times. J is TRBJ2-1 and V is TRBV19; 11 bases map to TRBD2. The J segment lost 7 bases and the V segment lost 2 bases, leaving 7 bases of the junction unmatched. The germline CDR1 and CDR2 sequences are LNHDA and SQIVND (reference sequence). The CDR3 is 16 residues long. The CDR3 region has the DNA TGTGCCAGTAGTATAAGACTAGCGGGATGGAATAATGAGCAGTTCTTC. Translating gives CASSIRLAGWNNEQFF.

This clone turned up a few times. J is TRBJ2-1 and V is TRBV5-1, with 11 bases that match TRBD2. After removal of 2 bases from V and 8 bases from J, the junction contained 9 bases not matched to a gene. The CDR3 runs 16 residues. CDR1 and CDR2 from the germline V gene are SGHRS and YFSETQ. CDR3 bases: TGCGCCAGCAGCTTTATACTAGCGGGAGTTGGGCATGAGCAGTTCTTC. Its translation: CASSFILAGVGHEQFF. Based on the CDR3 plus reference TRBV5-1 and TRBJ2-1, the full variable domain is KAGVTQTPRYLIKTRGQQVTLSCSPISGHRSVSWYQQTPGQGLQFLFEYFSETQRNKGNFPGRFSGRQFSNSRSEMNVSTLELGDSALYLCASSFILAGVGHEQFFGPGTRLTVL.

The V gene is TRBV27, the J gene TRBJ2-2; no clear D. The CDR3 sequence is 16 residues long. Germline CDR1 reads MNHEY; CDR2 reads SMNVEV (reference sequence). Trimming removed 5 bases from V and 3 bases from J, with 16 bases in between. The CDR3 nucleotides are TGTGCCAGCAGTAACGACCTCGGCTTATACACCGGGGAGCTGTTTTTT. This encodes CASSNDLGLYTGELFF.

J is TRBJ1-1 and V is TRBV5-5; a possible D gene is TRBD1 (6 bases). V was cut by 0 bases and J by 8 bases, with 20 bases left in between. Germline assignment: CDR1 SGHKS and CDR2 YYEKEE (reference sequence). This CDR3 is 16 amino acids long. The CDR3 here is CASSLAGTPQAFEAFF. Here the CDR3 DNA reads TGTGCCAGCAGCTTGGCCGGGACACCCCAGGCATTCGAAGCTTTCTTT.

The chain has TRBV5-1 and TRBJ2-1; D gene unclear. CDR1 is SGHRS and CDR2 is YFSETQ in the germline V gene. Trimming removed 0 bases from V and 5 bases from J, with 9 bases in between. The CDR3 loop spans 14 amino acids. This CDR3 is CASSLGRLDNEQFF. DNA for the CDR3: TGCGCCAGCAGCTTGGGCCGGTTAGACAATGAGCAGTTCTTC.

This clone was found a few times. The chain recombines TRBV7-9 with TRBJ1-1, with D perhaps matching TRBD1 (5 bases). CDR1 is SEHNR, CDR2 FQNEAQ, per germline (reference sequence). V lost 2 bases and J 6 bases, leaving 10 bases between the germline ends. This CDR3 has 13 residues. This CDR3 is CASSLRDLPEAFF. In DNA, the CDR3 is TGTGCCAGCAGCTTACGGGACCTTCCTGAAGCTTTCTTT.

This clone was seen only a few times. The chain employs TRBV6-1 and TRBJ2-1; 10 nucleotides agree with TRBD2. The CDR3 covers 15 residues. Germline-derived CDR1 and CDR2 are MNHNS and SASEGT. V was clipped by 1 base and J by 10 bases; unmatched bases: 7. The CDR3 nucleotides read TGTGCCAGCAGTGAAGGCTCTAGCGGGAGAGGAGAGCAGTTCTTC. It yields the protein CASSEGSSGRGEQFF.

The chain employs TRBV5-1 and TRBJ2-3; 8 positions match TRBD2. Per germline, CDR1 SGHRS and CDR2 YFSETQ. This CDR3 has 16 residues. Trimming cost V 0 bases and J 8 bases; bases outside gene matches: 11. The CDR3 nucleotides are TGCGCCAGCAGCTTGGTAGGGACTAGACTGACGGGTACGCAGTATTTT. Its protein is CASSLVGTRLTGTQYF.

Only a few counts were recorded for this clone. V gene TRBV5-1 combines with J gene TRBJ2-3; D unresolved. The germline V and J ends were trimmed by 0 bases and 6 bases, with 17 bases remaining between them. This CDR3 has 16 residues. The germline V gene encodes CDR1 SGHRS and CDR2 YFSETQ. The CDR3 DNA sequence: TGCGCCAGCAGCTTGGCGGTGGATGGACCGCGGGATACGCAGTATTTT. It is translated as CASSLAVDGPRDTQYF.

The J gene is TRBJ1-2, the V gene TRBV9; D remains ambiguous. This CDR3 is 16 amino acids long. The ends were cut back, 4 bases at V and 7 bases at J, with 23 bases in the middle. Germline V gene sequence: CDR1 SGDLS, CDR2 YYNGEE. CDR3 protein: CASSPPEGNGVRGYTF. The CDR3, as DNA: TGTGCCAGCAGCCCTCCTGAGGGCAACGGCGTCCGTGGCTACACCTTC.

There are a few counts of this clone. The chain combines TRBV4-2 with TRBJ2-3; 13 nucleotides agree with TRBD2. V was pared by 1 base and J by 3 bases, with 7 bases of the junction left unmatched. The CDR3 spans 18 residues. Looked up from germline, CDR1 is LGHNA and CDR2 is YNFKEQ. The CDR3 region is CASSQGLAGGPGTDTQYF. In DNA form, the CDR3 reads TGTGCCAGCAGCCAAGGACTAGCGGGAGGACCTGGTACAGATACGCAGTATTTT.

This clone occurred a few times. The chain links TRBV5-1 to TRBJ2-7; the match to TRBD1 covers 10 bases. The CDR3 sequence is 18 residues long. Unmatched junction bases numbered 11, after V lost 0 bases and J lost 2 bases. Germline lookup yields CDR1 SGHRS and CDR2 YFSETQ. This CDR3 is CASSLGQGARNPPYEQYF. The CDR3 DNA follows: TGCGCCAGCAGCTTGGGACAGGGGGCCAGAAATCCCCCCTACGAGCAGTACTTC.

This clone showed up just a few times. CDR3 in DNA: TGTGCCAGCAGCGTAGACGGTAGCTATGGGGGGGATACGCAGTATTTT. Its translation: CASSVDGSYGGDTQYF. The V gene is TRBV9, the J gene TRBJ2-3; maybe TRBD2 (6 bases). Germline assignment: CDR1 SGDLS and CDR2 YYNGEE. This CDR3 is built from 16 residues. V was trimmed by 0 bases and J by 6 bases, leaving 17 bases between them.